This T cell receptor beta chain was observed in a study of blood T cell repertoires in COVID-19. Looking at the study overall: Sources were T cells, B-cell-depleted T cells, or PBMCs; the material itself was cDNA or gDNA.

Living in 20 to 30 US areas, the participants were between roughly 18 and 90 years of age. Two negative PCRs, clearance, or symptom resolution had been documented for recovered Cohort 3 donors. As originally analysed: The assay estimated nucleated cells by amplifying reference gene primers. Clones were read by immunoSEQ multiplex PCR, and TCRdb kept only the in-frame ones, dropping some. V, J and clone size are those of that table, while D and trimming were read from the DNA. Of fewer than 400,000 clones in the sample, about 87% were seen once. Trimming took 5 bases from V and 12 from J; bases not matched to a gene: 7. The CDR3 is made up of 12 amino acids. Germline V gene data show CDR1 as LNHDA and CDR2 as SQIVND (reference sequence).

The TCR comes from a woman younger than 35 who had recovered from COVID-19. The sequenced sample consisted of PBMCs or T cells enriched from blood (not recorded which). The chain is built from TRBV19 and TRBJ1-3, with 7 bases fitting TRBD1. The CDR3 is CASSRFRDSIYF. CDR3 bases: TGTGCCAGTAGTCGGTTTCGGGACAGCATATATTTT.